This TCR beta chain stems from a study of vaccination effects on CD4 cells after COVID-19. Study-wide results and caveats: Substantial clonal contraction characterized both infection- and vaccine-induced clones late after vaccination. Healthy vaccinees had only 1 of 255 vaccine-induced clones cross-react with common cold coronaviruses.

Trimming pared 6 bases from V and 4 bases from J, leaving 12 bases between. Germline V lookup: CDR1 SNHLY, CDR2 FYNNEI. The CDR3 length is 13 residues. The assay was immunoSEQ multiplex PCR, and TCRdb's table has in-frame clones only and misses some. The profile shows tens of thousands of clones, roughly 82% of them singletons. Viral peptide pool expansion of antigen-specific CD4+ T cells preceded sequencing in the ViraFEST assay. Culture lasted under 13 days before CD4+ T cell isolation. Among the vaccine recipients, none had a prior SARS-CoV-2 infection, and nucleocapsid antibodies were negative. Researchers reported culturing two million PBMC in each well, adding about 11 IU/ml IL-2 and 10 ug/ml peptides. A word on this clone: Its antigen is unidentified.

The sample was CD4+ T cells from PBMCs cultured with HCoV-NL63 spike peptides, taken before COVID-19 vaccination. The rearrangement joins TRBV2 to TRBJ1-2; perhaps TRBD1 as D (6 bases). The TCR comes from a human donor who received a COVID-19 vaccine. This CDR3 reads CASRGGQTYGYTF. The CDR3 coding sequence is TGTGCCAGCAGGGGGGGCCAGACCTATGGCTACACCTTC.